This T cell receptor (beta chain) came from a study of control samples from healthy donors and cancer patients. V lost 0 bases and J 0 bases, leaving 7 bases between the germline ends. Germline V CDR1 and CDR2: MNHNS, SASEGT. This CDR3 contains 15 residues. Some clones are missing from TCRdb's copy, which holds only in-frame ones; the method was immunoSEQ multiplex PCR. The sample shows over 200,000 clones, roughly four fifths of them seen only once. The specimen was PBMCs. This TCR came from a woman aged 55-70 years with lung cancer. J is TRBJ2-3 and V is TRBV6-1, with TRBD1 as a possible D gene (6 bases). The CDR3 reads CASSEAGASTDTQYF. CDR3 nucleotide sequence: TGTGCCAGCAGTGAAGCGGGGGCCAGCACAGATACGCAGTATTTT.